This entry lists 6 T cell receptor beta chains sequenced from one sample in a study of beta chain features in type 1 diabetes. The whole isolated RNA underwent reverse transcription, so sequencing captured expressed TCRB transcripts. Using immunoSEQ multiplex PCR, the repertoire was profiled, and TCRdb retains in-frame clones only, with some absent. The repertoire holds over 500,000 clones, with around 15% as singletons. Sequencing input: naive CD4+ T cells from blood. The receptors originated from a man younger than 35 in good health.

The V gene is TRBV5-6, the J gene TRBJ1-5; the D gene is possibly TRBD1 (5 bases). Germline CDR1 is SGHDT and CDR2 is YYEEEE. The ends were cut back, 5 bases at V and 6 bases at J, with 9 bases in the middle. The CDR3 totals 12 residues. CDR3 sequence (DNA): TGTGCCAGCAGTTCCGGGGGTCAGCCCCAGCATTTT. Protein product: CASSSGGQPQHF.

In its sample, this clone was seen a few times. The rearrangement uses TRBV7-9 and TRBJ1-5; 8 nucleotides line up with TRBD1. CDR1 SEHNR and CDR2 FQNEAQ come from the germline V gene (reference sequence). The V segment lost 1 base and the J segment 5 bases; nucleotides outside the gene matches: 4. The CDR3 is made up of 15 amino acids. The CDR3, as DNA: TGTGCCAGCAGCTTAGGGGACAGGCGAGATCAGCCCCAGCATTTT. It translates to CASSLGDRRDQPQHF.

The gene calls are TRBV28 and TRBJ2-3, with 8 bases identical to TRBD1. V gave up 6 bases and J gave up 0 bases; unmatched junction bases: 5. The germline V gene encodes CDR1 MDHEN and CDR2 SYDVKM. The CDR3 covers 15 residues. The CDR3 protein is CASSGDRTSTDTQYF. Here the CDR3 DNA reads TGTGCCAGCAGCGGGGACAGGACAAGCACAGATACGCAGTATTTT.

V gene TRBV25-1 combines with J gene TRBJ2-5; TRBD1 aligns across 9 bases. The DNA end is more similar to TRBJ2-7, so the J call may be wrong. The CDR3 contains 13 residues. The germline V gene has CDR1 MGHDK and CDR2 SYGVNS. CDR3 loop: CASSGRQGGEQYF. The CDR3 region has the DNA TGTGCCAGCAGCGGCAGACAGGGGGGCGAGCAGTACTTC.

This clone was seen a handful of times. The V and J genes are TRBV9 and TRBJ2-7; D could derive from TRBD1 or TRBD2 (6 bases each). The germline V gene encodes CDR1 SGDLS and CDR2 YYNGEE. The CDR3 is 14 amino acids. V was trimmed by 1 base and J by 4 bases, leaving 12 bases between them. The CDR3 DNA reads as TGTGCCAGCAGCGTATCGGGGGCTTCATACGAGCAGTACTTC. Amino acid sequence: CASSVSGASYEQYF.

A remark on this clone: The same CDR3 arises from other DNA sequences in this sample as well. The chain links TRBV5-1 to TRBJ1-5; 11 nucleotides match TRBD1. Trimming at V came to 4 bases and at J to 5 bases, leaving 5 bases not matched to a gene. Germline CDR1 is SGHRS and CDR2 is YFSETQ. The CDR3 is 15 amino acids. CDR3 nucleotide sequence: TGCGCCAGCAGCCTCGGACAGGGGGCTTATCAGCCCCAGCATTTT. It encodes CASSLGQGAYQPQHF. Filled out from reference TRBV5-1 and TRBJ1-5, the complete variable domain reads KAGVTQTPRYLIKTRGQQVTLSCSPISGHRSVSWYQQTPGQGLQFLFEYFSETQRNKGNFPGRFSGRQFSNSRSEMNVSTLELGDSALYLCASSLGQGAYQPQHFGDGTRLSIL.